A single sample is the source of the 4 T cell receptor beta chains below, sequenced in a study of blood T cell repertoires in COVID-19. Produced via immunoSEQ multiplex PCR; TCRdb's table is partial and in-frame only. The table shows some 120,000 clones, with roughly 72% occurring only once. What was sequenced was peripheral blood. These receptors originate from a man older than 75 with COVID-19, enrolled during active disease.

This clone was counted only a few times. Other DNA sequences in this sample translate to the same CDR3. V is TRBV11-2 and J is TRBJ2-7, with D possibly matching TRBD1 (5 bases). The CDR3 contains 13 residues. Trimming took off 0 bases at V and 4 bases at J, with 7 bases between the two ends. Germline-derived CDR1 and CDR2 are SGHAT and FQNNGV. This CDR3 is CASSLDQGYEQYF. Written as DNA, the CDR3 is TGTGCCAGCAGCTTAGATCAGGGTTACGAGCAGTACTTC.

The chain recombines TRBV7-9 with TRBJ2-5; perhaps TRBD2 as D (6 bases). V was pared by 7 bases and J by 7 bases, with 19 bases between. There are 14 residues in the CDR3. CDR1 SEHNR and CDR2 FQNEAQ come from the germline V gene (reference sequence). This CDR3 reads CASNPDDRRGTQYF. DNA of the CDR3: TGTGCCAGCAACCCAGATGACCGGCGGGGGACCCAGTACTTC.

The CDR3 loop reads CAISVVPVSYGYTF. CDR3 DNA sequence: TGTGCCATCAGTGTCGTGCCAGTCAGCTATGGCTACACCTTC. This sequence joins TRBV10-3 and TRBJ1-2; D is ambiguous. From germline, CDR1 is ENHRY and CDR2 SYGVKD. The CDR3 loop spans 14 amino acids. Trimming left V 4 bases short and J 4 bases short, with 13 bases between.

V gene TRBV27 combines with J gene TRBJ2-2; TRBD2 agrees at 12 bases. Germline trimming cut 0 bases from V and 4 bases from J; bases unmatched to any gene: 15. In germline, CDR1 is MNHEY, CDR2 SMNVEV (reference sequence). The CDR3 has 21 amino acids. The CDR3 loop is CASSLSGLAGLTRRSTGELFF. CDR3 sequence (DNA): TGTGCCAGCAGTTTATCGGGACTAGCGGGTTTGACCCGCCGTAGCACCGGGGAGCTGTTTTTT.